The clone carrying this T cell receptor (beta chain) was recorded a few times. Together with a sample-barcoded 5' primer, a J-beta primer mix was included in a second PCR lasting about 7 to 11 cycles. TCRdb fed the 5' RACE reads into MiXCR, producing one record per CDR3 protein. The sample comprises about 800,000 distinct CDR3 sequences, about 25% of which are singletons, and under 4.5% rests with the top ten. The data originate from a study of blood T cells in healthy people across ages. The CDR3 consists of 15 residues. V trimming: 5 bases; J trimming: 5 bases; junction bases outside the gene matches: 8. Germline CDR1 reads SGHVS; CDR2 reads FNYEAQ. These data also featured in a second study, about T cells of mothers and their children.

V and J are TRBV7-6 and TRBJ2-7; 11 positions agree with TRBD1. This sequence was found in a boy aged 5-17 years in good health. The specimen was blood. CDR3 sequence reads: CASSPGTGGSHEQYF. DNA of the CDR3: TGTGCCAGCAGCCCCGGGACAGGGGGGTCCCACGAGCAGTACTTC.